This TCR beta chain appears in the sequencing data of a study of sequential checkpoint blockade in melanoma. About the research overall: Arm A got nivolumab then ipilimumab; arm B the reverse, 1:1. Maintenance nivolumab came after either treatment sequence.

Treatment reported: randomized to nivolumab then ipilimumab (arm A) or the reverse (arm B). None of the patients previously received DNA-damaging chemotherapy. From thawed PBMCs, live CD3+CD8+ cells negative for CD19 and CD56 were sorted. The length of the CDR3 is 19 residues. V dropped 0 bases and J dropped 0; count of bases not matched to a gene: 9. The germline V gene has CDR1 SGHDT and CDR2 YYEEEE. Repertoires were generated with immunoSEQ multiplex PCR, while TCRdb's copy carries only in-frame clones and drops some. The table lists around 13,000 clones, roughly 79% of them singletons. The TCR originated in a human donor with melanoma. V usage is TRBV5-6 and J usage is TRBJ2-1; 10 bases match TRBD2. The source was CD8+ T cells sorted from blood (inferred from file names), collected from a patient given nivolumab and ipilimumab in sequence. The CDR3 spells CASSLGPAGGGSSYNEQFF. CDR3 bases: TGTGCCAGCAGCTTGGGTCCAGCGGGGGGGGGAAGCTCCTACAATGAGCAGTTCTTC.